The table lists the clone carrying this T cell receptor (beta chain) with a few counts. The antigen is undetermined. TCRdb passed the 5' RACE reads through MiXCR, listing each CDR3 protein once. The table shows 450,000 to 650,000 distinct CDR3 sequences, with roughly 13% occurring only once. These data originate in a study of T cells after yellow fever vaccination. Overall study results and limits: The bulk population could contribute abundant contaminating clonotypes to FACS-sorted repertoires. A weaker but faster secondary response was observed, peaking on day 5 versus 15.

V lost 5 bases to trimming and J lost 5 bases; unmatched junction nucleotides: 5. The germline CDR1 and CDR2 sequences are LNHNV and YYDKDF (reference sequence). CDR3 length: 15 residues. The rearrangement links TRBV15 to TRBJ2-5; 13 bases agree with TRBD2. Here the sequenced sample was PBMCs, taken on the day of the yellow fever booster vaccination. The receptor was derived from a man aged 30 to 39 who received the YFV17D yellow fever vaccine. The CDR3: CATSLPGLAGETQYF. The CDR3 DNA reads TGTGCCACCAGCTTACCGGGACTAGCGGGGGAGACCCAGTACTTC.